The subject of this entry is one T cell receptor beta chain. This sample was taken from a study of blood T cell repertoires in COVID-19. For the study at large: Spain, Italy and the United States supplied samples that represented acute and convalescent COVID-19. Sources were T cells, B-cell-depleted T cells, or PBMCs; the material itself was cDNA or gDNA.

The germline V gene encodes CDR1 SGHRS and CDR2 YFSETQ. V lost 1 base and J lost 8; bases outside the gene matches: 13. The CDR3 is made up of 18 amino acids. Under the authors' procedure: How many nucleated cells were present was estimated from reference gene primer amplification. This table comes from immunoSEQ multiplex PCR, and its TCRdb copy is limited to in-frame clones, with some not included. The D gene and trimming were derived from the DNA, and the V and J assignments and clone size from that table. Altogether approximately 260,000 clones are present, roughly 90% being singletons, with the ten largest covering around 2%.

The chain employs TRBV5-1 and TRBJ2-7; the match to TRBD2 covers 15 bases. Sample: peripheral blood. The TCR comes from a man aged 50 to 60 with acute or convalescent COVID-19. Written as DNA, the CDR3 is TGCGCCAGCAGCTTGACCGGGACTAGCGGGGGGCCGCCGCCCAAGCAGTACTTC. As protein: CASSLTGTSGGPPPKQYF.